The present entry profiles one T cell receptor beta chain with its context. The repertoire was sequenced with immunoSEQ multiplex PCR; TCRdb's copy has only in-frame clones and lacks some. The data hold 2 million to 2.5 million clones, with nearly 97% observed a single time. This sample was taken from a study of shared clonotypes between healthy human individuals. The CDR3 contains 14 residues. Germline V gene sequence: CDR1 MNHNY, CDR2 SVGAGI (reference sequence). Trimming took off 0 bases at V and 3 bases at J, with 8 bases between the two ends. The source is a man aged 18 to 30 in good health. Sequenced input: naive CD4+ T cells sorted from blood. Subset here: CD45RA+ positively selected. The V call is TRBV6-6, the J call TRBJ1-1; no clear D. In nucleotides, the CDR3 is TGTGCCAGCAGTTACTCGAGTCCAGACACTGAAGCTTTCTTT. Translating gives CASSYSSPDTEAFF.